A single sample is the source of the 20 T cell receptor beta chains below, sequenced in a study of metastatic and nonmetastatic thyroid tumors. TCRdb re-called the PCR reads via MiXCR. The table includes tens of thousands of clones, under 15% detected once. There were no patients who had received any treatment before thyroid surgery. What was sequenced was blood. These TCRs come from a female donor with papillary thyroid cancer or a benign thyroid nodule (not recorded which). Some clones in this sample may be carry-over from other donors' samples.

This clone has ten or more counts. The genes are TRBV19 and TRBJ1-4; D gene uncertain. The V and J ends lost 8 bases and 0 bases respectively, with 13 bases between them. The CDR3 consists of 15 residues. Germline V gene data show CDR1 as LNHDA and CDR2 as SQIVND (reference sequence). The CDR3 region has the DNA TGTGCCAGTTGCCCCCCGTCTACAACTAATGAAAAACTGTTTTTT. Protein product: CASCPPSTTNEKLFF.

About this clone: This may be a read error: a much more frequent sequence differs by one nucleotide. The chain is built from TRBV5-5 and TRBJ1-6; D possibly corresponds to TRBD1 (5 bases). Trimming took off 2 bases at V and 7 bases at J, with 16 bases between the two ends. CDR1 is SGHKS, CDR2 YYEKEE, per germline (reference sequence). This CDR3 spans 16 amino acids. CDR3 DNA sequence: TGTGCCAGCAGCTTCTATCCCAGGGTGTTGAATTCACCCCTCCACTTT. Its protein product is CASSFYPRVLNSPLHF.

This clone has a count of ten or more. The chain is built from TRBV12-3 or TRBV12-4 and TRBJ2-3; a possible D gene is TRBD2 (6 bases). Deletions cut 6 bases from V and 0 bases from J, with 22 bases between. There are 18 residues in the CDR3. The CDR3 reads CASRGIGGEYPSTDTQYF. Written as DNA, the CDR3 is TGTGCCAGCAGGGGGATTGGCGGGGAGTACCCTAGCACAGATACGCAGTATTTT.

This clone appeared many times. J is TRBJ2-2 and V is TRBV9, with no clear D. Looked up from germline, CDR1 is SGDLS and CDR2 is YYNGEE. The CDR3 is made up of 14 amino acids. The V and J ends lost 5 bases and 1 base respectively, with 9 bases between them. The CDR3 reads CASRDQRNTGELFF. In DNA form, the CDR3 reads TGTGCCAGCAGGGACCAAAGGAACACCGGGGAGCTGTTTTTT.

As for this clone: Given a much more abundant clone one base away, this may be a read error. The sample has other DNA sequences that encode this CDR3 too. The chain uses TRBV7-8 and TRBJ2-2; 7 bases are a match to TRBD2. The length of the CDR3 is 16 residues. CDR1 SGHVS and CDR2 FQNEAQ come from the germline V gene. CDR3 region: CASSLASGGSTGELFF. Here the CDR3 DNA reads TGTGCCAGCAGCCTAGCTAGCGGTGGTTCCACCGGGGAGCTGTTTTTT.

This clone was picked up many times. The same CDR3 arises from other DNA sequences in this sample as well. This chain links TRBV28 with TRBJ1-1; no clear D. V dropped 1 base and J dropped 3 bases, with 3 bases sitting between them. In germline, CDR1 is MDHEN, CDR2 SYDVKM. The CDR3 sequence is 12 residues long. CDR3 region: CASSLLDTEAFF. CDR3 bases: TGTGCCAGCAGTTTATTGGACACTGAAGCTTTCTTT. Variable domain in full (rest from reference TRBV28 and TRBJ1-1): DVKVTQSSRYLVKRTGEKVFLECVQDMDHENMFWYRQDPGLGLRLIYFSYDVKMKEKGDIPEGYSVSREKKERFSLILESASTNQTSMYLCASSLLDTEAFFGQGTRLTVV.

The V gene is TRBV19, the J gene TRBJ2-1, with 9 positions matching TRBD2. The CDR3 loop spans 16 amino acids. V dropped 3 bases and J dropped 6; count of bases not matched to a gene: 9. Germline CDR1 and CDR2: LNHDA and SQIVND (reference sequence). CDR3 sequence reads: CASSMGLAGLRNEQFF. CDR3 in DNA: TGTGCCAGTAGTATGGGGCTAGCGGGATTACGCAATGAGCAGTTCTTC.

In nucleotides, the CDR3 is TGTGCAAACAGGCGACAGGGAGACAATTCACCCCTCCACTTT. It codes for CANRRQGDNSPLHF. J is TRBJ1-6 and V is TRBV28; 7 bases match TRBD1. Germline-derived CDR1 and CDR2 are MDHEN and SYDVKM. CDR3 length: 14 amino acids.

This clone appeared many times. V is TRBV28 and J is TRBJ1-2; the match to TRBD1 covers 7 bases. Germline trimming cut 4 bases from V and 4 bases from J; bases unmatched to any gene: 6. The length of the CDR3 is 14 residues. From germline, CDR1 is MDHEN and CDR2 SYDVKM. The CDR3 loop is CASSSAGTAYGYTF. The CDR3 region has the DNA TGTGCCAGCAGTTCCGCCGGGACAGCCTATGGCTACACCTTC.

As for this clone: A much larger clone lies one base from this, so it may be a read error. This sample includes further DNA sequences coding for the same CDR3. The V call is TRBV7-9, the J call TRBJ2-3; the D is unclear. CDR3 size: 14 residues. Germline CDR1 reads SEHNR; CDR2 reads FQNEAQ (reference sequence). V dropped 5 bases and J dropped 9 bases, with 18 bases sitting between them. As DNA, the CDR3 is TGTGCCAGCAGCCTCTCGGAACCGCTGTCAACGCAGTATTTT. The encoded protein is CASSLSEPLSTQYF.

This clone was found many times. The rearrangement links TRBV6-2 or TRBV6-3 to TRBJ2-7; TRBD1 is a possible D gene (5 bases). V dropped 2 bases and J dropped 9 bases, with 20 bases sitting between them. The CDR3 contains 15 residues. Germline V gene data show CDR1 as MNHEY and CDR2 as SVGEGT. This chain's CDR3 is CASSYTLPRGGAQYF. In DNA, the CDR3 is TGTGCCAGCAGTTACACACTGCCTCGAGGTGGGGCGCAGTACTTC.

This clone was counted many times. The chain combines TRBV3-1 with TRBJ2-3; 9 bases match TRBD1. Trimming at V came to 9 bases and at J to 2 bases, leaving 3 bases not matched to a gene. The germline gives CDR1 LGHDT, CDR2 YNNKEL (reference sequence). The CDR3 has 13 amino acids. The CDR3 sequence: CASGQGNTDTQYF. CDR3 nucleotides: TGTGCCAGTGGACAGGGGAACACAGATACGCAGTATTTT.

This clone was seen at least ten times. The rearrangement links TRBV15 to TRBJ2-2; D is ambiguous. The CDR3 has 16 amino acids. Germline values: CDR1 LNHNV, CDR2 YYDKDF (reference sequence). V was cut by 3 bases and J by 0 bases, with 11 bases left in between. CDR3 sequence (DNA): TGTGCCACCAGCAGGAGTAGGCCACCGAACACCGGGGAGCTGTTTTTT. Protein sequence: CATSRSRPPNTGELFF.

In its sample, this clone was seen many times. J is TRBJ2-2 and V is TRBV5-5, with D hard to call. The CDR3 covers 13 residues. V lost 6 bases and J lost 7, with 13 bases in between. Germline V CDR1 and CDR2: SGHKS, YYEKEE (reference sequence). The CDR3, as DNA: TGTGCCAGCACCATCGGCGCCGGCGGGGAGCTGTTTTTT. Translation: CASTIGAGGELFF.

With respect to this clone: Since a much larger clone is just one base distant, this may be a read error. The CDR3 protein is CASRPGEEGTDTQYF. The CDR3 nucleotides read TGTGCCAGCAGACCCGGGGAGGAGGGCACAGATACGCAGTATTTT. The V gene is TRBV28, the J gene TRBJ2-3, with D possibly TRBD2 on 6 matching bases. The CDR3 loop spans 15 amino acids. Trimming pared 6 bases from V and 1 base from J, leaving 14 bases between. CDR1 is MDHEN and CDR2 is SYDVKM in the germline V gene.

This clone was counted a few times. This may stem from a read error, because a much larger clone lies one nucleotide away. The V gene is TRBV27, the J gene TRBJ2-3; 9 nucleotides agree with TRBD2. CDR3 length: 18 residues. The germline CDR1 and CDR2 sequences are MNHEY and SMNVEV (reference sequence). The chain's CDR3 is CASSMLPGLATGTDTLYF. CDR3 DNA: TGTGCCAGCAGTATGCTCCCGGGACTAGCTACGGGCACAGATACGCTGTATTTT.

This clone was seen repeatedly, ten times or more. V is TRBV7-2 and J is TRBJ2-5, with 7 bases fitting TRBD2. The CDR3 totals 15 residues. Germline loops: CDR1 SGHTA, CDR2 FQGNSA. V shed 2 bases and J 5 bases; nucleotides not matched to a gene: 8. CDR3 DNA sequence: TGTGCCAGCAGCTTAAGTAGCGGGCTCCTTGAGACCCAGTACTTC. This gives the protein CASSLSSGLLETQYF.

The sample holds many counts of this clone. The chain uses TRBV28 and TRBJ1-1, with D perhaps TRBD1 (5 bases). Germline V lookup: CDR1 MDHEN, CDR2 SYDVKM. The CDR3 totals 14 residues. V was cut by 2 bases and J by 8 bases, with 15 bases left in between. The CDR3 nucleotides read TGTGCCAGCAGTTTACATTCAGGGAAACGGGAAGCTTTCTTT. It specifies CASSLHSGKREAFF.

Ten or more counts support this clone. The chain joins TRBV5-4 to TRBJ1-2; 7 positions match TRBD1. The junction had 8 bases not matched to a gene; V was cut back by 4 bases and J by 8 bases. The CDR3 spans 13 residues. Germline CDR1 SGHNT, CDR2 YYREEE (reference sequence). In DNA form, the CDR3 reads TGTGCCAGCAGCCACGACAGGGAGAGCGGCTACACCTTC. As protein: CASSHDRESGYTF.

This clone was seen more than once but under ten times. A read error may explain this, as a much larger clone is one base away. This chain uses TRBV7-2 with TRBJ2-1; possibly TRBD2 for D (5 bases). In germline, CDR1 is SGHTA, CDR2 FQGNSA. The CDR3 covers 12 residues. The V end was cut by 4 bases, the J end by 4 bases, with 5 bases between. CDR3 coding DNA: TGTGCCAGCAGCTGGACTTACAATGAGCAGTTCTTC. Protein: CASSWTYNEQFF.